Listed below are T cell receptor beta chains from one sample, sequenced in a study of cytomegalovirus exposure and HLA in healthy donors. Only in-frame clones appear in the TCRdb table, and some are missing; sequencing was by immunoSEQ multiplex PCR. The data contain about 190,000 clones, more than 75% of them singletons. Sequenced input: PBMCs. The receptors originated from a man aged 30 to 45 in good health and CMV-seronegative. The CDR3 runs from the conserved cysteine through the conserved F or W. D genes are given only for firm matches.

v_gene: TRBV18
d_gene: .
j_gene: TRBJ1-3
CDR3aa: CASSPLTNKVHSGNTIYF

v_gene: TRBV28
d_gene: .
j_gene: TRBJ1-6
CDR3aa: CASSLSWGLNSPLHF

v_gene: TRBV29-1
d_gene: .
j_gene: TRBJ2-4
CDR3aa: CSATGQTLAKNSQYF

v_gene: TRBV9
d_gene: TRBD2
j_gene: TRBJ2-7
CDR3aa: CASSVAPSGSFYEQYF

v_gene: TRBV6-6
d_gene: TRBD1
j_gene: TRBJ1-4
CDR3aa: CASSSDRVGEKLFF

v_gene: TRBV7-8
d_gene: TRBD2
j_gene: TRBJ2-7
CDR3aa: CASSPLAGGPYEQYF

v_gene: TRBV7-9
d_gene: TRBD1
j_gene: TRBJ1-1
CDR3aa: CASSPRTGGMNTEAFF

v_gene: TRBV19
d_gene: .
j_gene: TRBJ1-1
CDR3aa: CASSIRSYRTTEAFF

v_gene: TRBV15
d_gene: .
j_gene: TRBJ2-6
CDR3aa: CATSRDWLAKTF

v_gene: TRBV7-2
d_gene: .
j_gene: TRBJ2-5
CDR3aa: CASSPSSTQETQYF

v_gene: TRBV4-1
d_gene: TRBD1
j_gene: TRBJ2-2
CDR3aa: CASSQYRGTANTGELFF

v_gene: TRBV7-6
d_gene: .
j_gene: TRBJ2-3
CDR3aa: CASSLVQDTQYF

v_gene: TRBV28
d_gene: .
j_gene: TRBJ1-5
CDR3aa: CASSFPLTGRNGPQHF

v_gene: TRBV20-1
d_gene: .
j_gene: TRBJ1-3
CDR3aa: CSVRSGNTIYF

v_gene: TRBV5-4
d_gene: .
j_gene: TRBJ2-7
CDR3aa: CASSLTGSYEQYF

v_gene: TRBV19
d_gene: .
j_gene: TRBJ2-5
CDR3aa: CASSIHPRRAQETQYF

v_gene: TRBV6-4
d_gene: .
j_gene: TRBJ2-2
CDR3aa: CASRSQGHQNTGELFF

v_gene: TRBV6-6
d_gene: TRBD1
j_gene: TRBJ1-1
CDR3aa: CASSYPGQGRETEAFF

v_gene: TRBV6-6
d_gene: TRBD1
j_gene: TRBJ1-3
CDR3aa: CASRTDRGGSGNTIYF

v_gene: TRBV5-6
d_gene: TRBD1
j_gene: TRBJ2-5
CDR3aa: CASSLPGGGVTQYF

v_gene: TRBV11-2
d_gene: .
j_gene: TRBJ2-1
CDR3aa: CASSLGGFGSNEQFF

v_gene: TRBV6-5
d_gene: TRBD1
j_gene: TRBJ1-2
CDR3aa: CASTISGTGRHGYTF

v_gene: TRBV28
d_gene: TRBD2
j_gene: TRBJ2-7
CDR3aa: CASSPTGTRGYEQYF

v_gene: TRBV6-8
d_gene: TRBD1
j_gene: TRBJ1-5
CDR3aa: CASSGTGGTICNQPQHF

v_gene: TRBV7-2
d_gene: .
j_gene: TRBJ1-1
CDR3aa: CASSFDSSATEAFF

v_gene: TRBV5-1
d_gene: TRBD2
j_gene: TRBJ2-5
CDR3aa: CASSSLAGGLQETQYF

v_gene: TRBV10-1
d_gene: .
j_gene: TRBJ1-6
CDR3aa: CASSENPSSPLHF

v_gene: TRBV10-1
d_gene: .
j_gene: TRBJ1-2
CDR3aa: CASSESPDSYGYTF